The following is a T cell receptor beta chain sequence with its context. Its antigen is not known. Repertoires were generated with immunoSEQ multiplex PCR, while TCRdb's copy carries only in-frame clones and drops some. Counted here are about 200,000 clones, about three quarters occurring once; the ten biggest clones make up 5.9%. Cryopreserved PBMCs were the source of about 1.9 micrograms of genomic DNA, which went to TCR beta libraries. CDR1 is SNHLY and CDR2 is FYNNEI in the germline V gene. V lost 9 bases and J 4 bases, leaving 21 bases between the germline ends. The CDR3 is 15 amino acids. The record originates from a study of cytotoxic CD8 clonotypes in ibrutinib-treated CLL. Study summary: Roughly 10 relapsed/refractory, roughly 15 treatment-naive; about 17 IGHV unmutated. Broader study findings: Few clonotypes were public, and these shrank or held steady under treatment.

The source was PBMCs, collected after 12 months of ibrutinib treatment. The gene calls are TRBV2 and TRBJ1-1; possibly TRBD1 for D (6 bases). The sequence derives from a human donor with chronic lymphocytic leukemia. CDR3 in amino acids: CASLTGMGEGTEAFF. The CDR3 nucleotides read TGTGCCAGTTTAACAGGGATGGGTGAAGGCACTGAAGCTTTCTTT.